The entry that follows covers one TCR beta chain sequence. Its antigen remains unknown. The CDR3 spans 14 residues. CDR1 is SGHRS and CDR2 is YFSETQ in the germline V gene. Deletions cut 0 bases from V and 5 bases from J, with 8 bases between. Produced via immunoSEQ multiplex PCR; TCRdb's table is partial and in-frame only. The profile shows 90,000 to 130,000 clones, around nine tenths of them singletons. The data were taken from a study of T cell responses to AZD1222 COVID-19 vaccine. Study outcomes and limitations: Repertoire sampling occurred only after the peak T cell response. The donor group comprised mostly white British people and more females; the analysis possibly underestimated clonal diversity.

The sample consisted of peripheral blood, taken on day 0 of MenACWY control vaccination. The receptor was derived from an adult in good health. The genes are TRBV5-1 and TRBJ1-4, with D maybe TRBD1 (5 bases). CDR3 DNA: TGCGCCAGCAGCTTGGTGGACAACAATGAAAAACTGTTTTTT. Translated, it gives CASSLVDNNEKLFF.